Detailed here is one T cell receptor beta chain. The source of the sample is a study of cytomegalovirus exposure and HLA in healthy donors. Germline lookup yields CDR1 SGHAT and CDR2 FQNNGV. Trimming left V 0 bases short and J 8 bases short, with 8 bases between. This CDR3 has 13 amino acids. PCR primers comprised 60 Vbeta and 13 Jbeta primers. The data were produced by immunoSEQ multiplex PCR, yet TCRdb's version contains in-frame clones alone and is incomplete. The sample lists 90,000 to 120,000 clones, 10% occurring once. Input material: PBMCs. The TCR originated in a middle-aged man in good health and CMV-seropositive. This chain links TRBV11-2 with TRBJ2-1; no clear D. The CDR3, as DNA: TGTGCCAGCAGCTTAGATCTCGAGGATGAGCAGTTCTTC. Its translation is CASSLDLEDEQFF.